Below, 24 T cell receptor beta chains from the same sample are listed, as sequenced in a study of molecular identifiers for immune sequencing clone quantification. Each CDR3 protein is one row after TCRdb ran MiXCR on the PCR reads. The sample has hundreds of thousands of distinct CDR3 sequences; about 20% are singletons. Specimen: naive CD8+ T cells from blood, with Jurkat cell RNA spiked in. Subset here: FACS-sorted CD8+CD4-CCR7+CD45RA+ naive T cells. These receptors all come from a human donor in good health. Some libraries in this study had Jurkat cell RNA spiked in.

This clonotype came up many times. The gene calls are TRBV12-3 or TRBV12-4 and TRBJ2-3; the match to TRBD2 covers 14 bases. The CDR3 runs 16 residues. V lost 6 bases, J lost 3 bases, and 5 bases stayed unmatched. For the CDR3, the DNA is TGTGCCAGCAGATTGGGACTAGCGGGAGTAACAGATACGCAGTATTTT. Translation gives CASRLGLAGVTDTQYF.

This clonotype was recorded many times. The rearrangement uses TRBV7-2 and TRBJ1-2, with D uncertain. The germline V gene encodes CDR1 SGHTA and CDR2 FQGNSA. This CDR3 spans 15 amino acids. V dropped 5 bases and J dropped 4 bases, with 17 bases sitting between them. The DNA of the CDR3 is TGTGCCAGCAGCCCACACCCGGCTTCCGCCTATGGCTACACCTTC. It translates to CASSPHPASAYGYTF.

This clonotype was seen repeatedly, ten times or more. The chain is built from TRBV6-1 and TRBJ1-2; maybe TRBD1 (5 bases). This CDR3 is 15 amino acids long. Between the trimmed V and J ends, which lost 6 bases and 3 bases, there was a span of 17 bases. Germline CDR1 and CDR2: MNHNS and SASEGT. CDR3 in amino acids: CASSSSRGNYYGYTF. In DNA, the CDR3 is TGTGCCAGCAGCTCATCGAGGGGTAACTACTATGGCTACACCTTC.

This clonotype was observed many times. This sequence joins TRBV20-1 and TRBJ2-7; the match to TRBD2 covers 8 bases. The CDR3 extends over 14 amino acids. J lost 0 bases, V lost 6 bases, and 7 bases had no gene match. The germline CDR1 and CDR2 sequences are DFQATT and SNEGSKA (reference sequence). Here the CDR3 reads CSATGLAGSYEQYF. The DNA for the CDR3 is TGCAGTGCCACCGGACTAGCAGGCTCCTACGAGCAGTACTTC.

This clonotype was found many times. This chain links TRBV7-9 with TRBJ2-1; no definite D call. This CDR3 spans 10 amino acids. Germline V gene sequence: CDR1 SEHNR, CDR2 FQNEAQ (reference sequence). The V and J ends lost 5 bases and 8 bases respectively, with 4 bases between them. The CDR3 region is CASSSDEQFF. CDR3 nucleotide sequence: TGTGCCAGCAGCAGCGATGAGCAGTTCTTC.

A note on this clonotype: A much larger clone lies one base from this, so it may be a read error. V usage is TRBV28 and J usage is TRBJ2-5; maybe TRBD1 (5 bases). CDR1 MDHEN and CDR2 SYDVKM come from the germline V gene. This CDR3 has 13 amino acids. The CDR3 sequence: CAGSLTDQETQYF. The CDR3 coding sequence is TGTGCCGGCAGTTTGACAGACCAAGAGACCCAGTACTTC.

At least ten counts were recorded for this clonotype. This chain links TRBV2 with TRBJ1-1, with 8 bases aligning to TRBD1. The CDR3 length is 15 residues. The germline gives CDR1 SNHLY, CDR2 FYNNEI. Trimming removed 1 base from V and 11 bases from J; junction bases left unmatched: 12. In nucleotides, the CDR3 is TGTGCCAGCAGTGAAGGCAGGGGGCCCGATTCTACGGCTTTCTTT. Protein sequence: CASSEGRGPDSTAFF.

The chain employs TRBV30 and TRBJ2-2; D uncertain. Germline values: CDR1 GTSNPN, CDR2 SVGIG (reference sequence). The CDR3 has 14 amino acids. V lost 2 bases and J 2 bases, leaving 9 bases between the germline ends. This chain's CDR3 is CAWSWGLNTGELFF. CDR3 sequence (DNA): TGTGCCTGGAGTTGGGGTCTAAACACCGGGGAGCTGTTTTTT. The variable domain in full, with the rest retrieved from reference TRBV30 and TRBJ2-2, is SQTIHQWPATLVQPVGSPLSLECTVEGTSNPNLYWYRQAAGRGLQLLFYSVGIGQISSEVPQNLSASRPQDRQFILSSKKLLLSDSGFYLCAWSWGLNTGELFFGEGSRLTVL.

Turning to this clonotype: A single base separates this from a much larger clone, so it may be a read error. CDR3 amino acids: CASSLDVAVSDEQYF. The CDR3 DNA reads TGTGCCAGCAGCTTGGATGTCGCGGTCTCCGATGAGCAGTACTTC. The chain has TRBV5-6 and TRBJ2-7; D not certain. V lost 0 bases to trimming and J lost 7 bases, with 17 bases between them. The CDR3 sequence is 15 residues long. Germline loops: CDR1 SGHDT, CDR2 YYEEEE.

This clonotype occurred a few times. The CDR3 sequence is CASSETRSYGYTF. The CDR3 DNA is TGTGCCAGCAGTGAGACCAGATCGTATGGCTACACCTTC. V and J are TRBV2 and TRBJ1-2; D unclear. Deletions cut 3 bases from V and 5 bases from J, with 10 bases between. The germline gives CDR1 SNHLY, CDR2 FYNNEI. This CDR3 is built from 13 residues.

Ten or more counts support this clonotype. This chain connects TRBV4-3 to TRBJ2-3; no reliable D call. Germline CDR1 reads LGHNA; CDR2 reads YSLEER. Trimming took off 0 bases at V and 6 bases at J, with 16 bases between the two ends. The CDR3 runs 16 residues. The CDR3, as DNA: TGCGCCAGCAGCCAAGATGGGGTAGGTCGGGTCGATACGCAGTATTTT. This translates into CASSQDGVGRVDTQYF.

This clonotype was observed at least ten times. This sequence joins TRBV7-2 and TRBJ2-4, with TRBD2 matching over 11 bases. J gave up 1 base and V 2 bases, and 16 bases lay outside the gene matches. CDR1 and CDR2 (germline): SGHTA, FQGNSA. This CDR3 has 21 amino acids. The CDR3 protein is CASSLFYPSGGTVKAKNIQYF. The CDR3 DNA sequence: TGTGCCAGCAGCTTATTTTATCCTAGCGGGGGGACTGTGAAGGCCAAAAACATTCAGTACTTC. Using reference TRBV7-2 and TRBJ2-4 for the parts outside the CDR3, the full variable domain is GAGVSQSPSNKVTEKGKDVELRCDPISGHTALYWYRQSLGQGLEFLIYFQGNSAPDKSGLPSDRFSAERTGGSVSTLTIQRTQQEDSAVYLCASSLFYPSGGTVKAKNIQYFGAGTRLSVL.

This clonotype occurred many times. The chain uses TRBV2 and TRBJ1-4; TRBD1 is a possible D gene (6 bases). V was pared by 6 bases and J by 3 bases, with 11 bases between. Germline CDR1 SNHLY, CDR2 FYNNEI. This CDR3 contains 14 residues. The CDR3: CASRATGANEKLFF. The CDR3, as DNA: TGTGCCAGCAGGGCGACAGGAGCTAATGAAAAACTGTTTTTT.

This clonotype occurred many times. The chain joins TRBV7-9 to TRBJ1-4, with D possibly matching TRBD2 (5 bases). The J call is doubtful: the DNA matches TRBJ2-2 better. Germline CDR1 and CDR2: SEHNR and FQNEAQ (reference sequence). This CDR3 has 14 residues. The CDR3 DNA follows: TGTGCCAGCAGCTTAGGCGGGTTGTGGCCGGAGCTGTTTTTT. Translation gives CASSLGGLWPELFF.

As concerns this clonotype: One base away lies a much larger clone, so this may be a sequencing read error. The CDR3 sequence: CTSSPRLAGAYNEQFF. In DNA, the CDR3 is TGTACCAGCAGTCCCCGACTAGCGGGAGCCTACAATGAGCAGTTCTTC. The rearrangement uses TRBV28 and TRBJ2-1; TRBD2 aligns across 12 bases. There are 16 residues in the CDR3. In germline, CDR1 is MDHEN, CDR2 SYDVKM.

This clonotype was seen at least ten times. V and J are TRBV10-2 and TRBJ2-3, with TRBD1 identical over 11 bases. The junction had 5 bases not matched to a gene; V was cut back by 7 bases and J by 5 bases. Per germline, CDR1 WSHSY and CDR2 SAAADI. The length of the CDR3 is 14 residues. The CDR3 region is CASNGQGAGDTQYF. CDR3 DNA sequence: TGCGCCAGCAACGGACAGGGGGCAGGAGATACGCAGTATTTT.

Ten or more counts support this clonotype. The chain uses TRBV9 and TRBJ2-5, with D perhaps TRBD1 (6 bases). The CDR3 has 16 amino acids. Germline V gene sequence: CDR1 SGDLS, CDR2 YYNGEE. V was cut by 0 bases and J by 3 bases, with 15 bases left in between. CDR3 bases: TGTGCCAGCAGCGTAGAGGACAGCTATTATGAAGAGACCCAGTACTTC. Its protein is CASSVEDSYYEETQYF.

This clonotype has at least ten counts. CDR3 DNA sequence: TGTGCCAGCAGCCAAGGATTAGGCGGAGGTAATCAGCCCCAGCATTTT. Encoded protein: CASSQGLGGGNQPQHF. The chain employs TRBV4-2 and TRBJ1-5, with D unresolved. The CDR3 consists of 16 residues. CDR1 is LGHNA, CDR2 YNFKEQ, per germline. V lost 1 base and J 4 bases, leaving 14 bases between the germline ends.

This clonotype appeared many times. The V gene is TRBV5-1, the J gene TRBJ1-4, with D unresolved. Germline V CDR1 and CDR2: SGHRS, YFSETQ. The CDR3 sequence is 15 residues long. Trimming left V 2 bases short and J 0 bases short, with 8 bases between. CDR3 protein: CASSFVSPTNEKLFF. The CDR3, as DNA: TGCGCCAGCAGCTTTGTCAGCCCAACTAATGAAAAACTGTTTTTT.

This chain's CDR3 is CASSPTAGLDEQYF. The CDR3 DNA sequence: TGTGCCAGCAGCCCAACGGCGGGACTAGACGAGCAGTACTTC. The chain links TRBV11-2 to TRBJ2-7, with 8 positions matching TRBD2. CDR3 length: 14 amino acids. In germline, CDR1 is SGHAT, CDR2 FQNNGV. The V and J ends lost 5 bases and 5 bases, in that order; junction bases with no gene match: 8.

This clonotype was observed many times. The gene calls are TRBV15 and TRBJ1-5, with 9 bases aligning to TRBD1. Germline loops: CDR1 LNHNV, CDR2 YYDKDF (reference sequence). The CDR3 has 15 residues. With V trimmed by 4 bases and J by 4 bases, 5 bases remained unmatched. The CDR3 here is CATSTKDRGNQPQHF. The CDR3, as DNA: TGTGCCACCAGCACTAAAGACAGGGGGAATCAGCCCCAGCATTTT.

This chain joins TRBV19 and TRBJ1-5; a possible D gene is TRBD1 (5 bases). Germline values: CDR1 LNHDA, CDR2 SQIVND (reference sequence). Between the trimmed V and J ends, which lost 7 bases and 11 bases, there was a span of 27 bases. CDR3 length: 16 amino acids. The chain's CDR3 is CASNTPWVGTEQSQHF. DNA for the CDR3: TGTGCCAGTAACACCCCGTGGGTTGGGACCGAACAGTCCCAGCATTTT.

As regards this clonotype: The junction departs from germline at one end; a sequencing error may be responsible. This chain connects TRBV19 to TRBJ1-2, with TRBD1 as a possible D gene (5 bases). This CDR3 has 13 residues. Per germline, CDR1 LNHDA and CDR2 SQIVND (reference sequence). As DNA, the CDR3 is TGTGCCAGTGGTATGGCAGGGTTTTTTGGCTACGCCTTC. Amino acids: CASGMAGFFGYAF.

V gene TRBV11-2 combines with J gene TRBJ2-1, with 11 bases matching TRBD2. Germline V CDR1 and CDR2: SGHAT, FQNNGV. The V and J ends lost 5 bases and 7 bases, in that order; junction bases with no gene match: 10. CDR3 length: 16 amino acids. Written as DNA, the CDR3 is TGTGCCAGCAGCGGAGTTAGCGGGGGGGTTGATAATGAGCAGTTCTTC. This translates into CASSGVSGGVDNEQFF.